Listed here are 6 T cell receptor beta chains from one sample, sequenced in a study of blood T cell repertoires in COVID-19. The protocol was immunoSEQ multiplex PCR, while the TCRdb copy is restricted to in-frame clones and leaves out a portion. The sample holds some 150,000 clones; 85% to 90% are singletons and the top ten take about 16%. Sequencing was done on a sample of peripheral blood. The origin of the receptors is a middle-aged woman with acute or convalescent COVID-19.

The chain employs TRBV5-3 and TRBJ1-4; 7 nucleotides match TRBD1. TRBV5-3 is an ORF, with its function uncertain. The CDR3 totals 16 residues. V shed 3 bases and J 0 bases; nucleotides not matched to a gene: 5. The CDR3 region is CARSWDRIATNEKLFF. The CDR3 nucleotides read TGTGCCAGAAGCTGGGACAGAATTGCAACTAATGAAAAACTGTTTTTT.

This sequence joins TRBV10-2 and TRBJ2-7; 9 bases agree with TRBD1. The CDR3 is made up of 15 amino acids. Germline V lookup: CDR1 WSHSY, CDR2 SAAADI. Losses at the gene ends were 2 bases for V and 4 bases for J; bases not matched to a gene: 6. CDR3 nucleotides: TGCGCCAGCAGTGAGCGGGACAGGGCAAATTACGAGCAGTACTTC. It translates to CASSERDRANYEQYF.

The chain carries TRBV20-1 and TRBJ2-7; a weak D match, TRBD2 (5 bases). The CDR3 totals 11 residues. CDR1 and CDR2 from the germline V gene are DFQATT and SNEGSKA (reference sequence). V lost 3 bases to trimming and J lost 6 bases, with 9 bases between them. The CDR3 sequence: CSASIGSEQYF. CDR3 nucleotide sequence: TGCAGTGCTAGCATTGGGAGCGAGCAGTACTTC.

This sequence joins TRBV2 and TRBJ2-2, with TRBD2 matching 10 bases. The CDR3 runs to 15 residues. Germline lookup yields CDR1 SNHLY and CDR2 FYNNEI. V was clipped by 6 bases and J by 5 bases; unmatched bases: 6. CDR3 bases: TGTGCCAGCAGAAGTCTAGCGGGGGATACCGGGGAGCTGTTTTTT. It encodes CASRSLAGDTGELFF.

J is TRBJ1-3 and V is TRBV6-5, with TRBD1 matching 8 bases. The CDR3 is made up of 15 amino acids. Losses at the gene ends were 5 bases for V and 1 base for J; bases not matched to a gene: 4. The germline V gene encodes CDR1 MNHEY and CDR2 SVGAGI. Written as DNA, the CDR3 is TGTGCCAGCAGTCTTCAGGGGGCGTCTGGAAACACCATATATTTT. Translation gives CASSLQGASGNTIYF.

The chain has TRBV25-1 and TRBJ1-2; the D gene is possibly TRBD1 (5 bases). The V and J ends lost 4 bases and 4 bases respectively, with 13 bases between them. The germline V gene encodes CDR1 MGHDK and CDR2 SYGVNS. The CDR3 runs 14 residues. Here the CDR3 reads CASSAPGTLYGYTF. Written as DNA, the CDR3 is TGTGCCAGCAGTGCCCCCGGGACTCTCTATGGCTACACCTTC.